Listed here are 6 T cell receptor beta chains from one sample, sequenced in a study of neurological immune-mediated disorders. TCRdb re-analysed the 5' RACE reads in MiXCR, keeping a single row per CDR3 protein. The data show about 58,000 distinct CDR3 sequences, about 3.2% seen once. The sample taken for sequencing was PBMCs. The receptors come from a woman aged 55-69 years with multiple sclerosis.

This clonotype was counted many times. V usage is TRBV7-3 and J usage is TRBJ2-3, with 10 positions matching TRBD1. The V segment lost 8 bases and the J segment 1 base; nucleotides outside the gene matches: 0. Germline loops: CDR1 SGHTA, CDR2 FQGTGA. This CDR3 has 13 residues. The chain's CDR3 is CASGTGGTDTQYF. The CDR3 nucleotides read TGTGCCAGCGGGACAGGGGGCACAGATACGCAGTATTTT.

This chain joins TRBV10-1 and TRBJ1-6; 7 nucleotides match TRBD1. The CDR3 is made up of 15 amino acids. V lost 4 bases to trimming and J lost 7 bases; unmatched junction nucleotides: 7. Germline CDR1 and CDR2: WNHNN and SYGVQD (reference sequence). The CDR3 nucleotides read TGCGCCAGCAGTGCCTGGACAGGCCTAAATTCACCCCTCCACTTT. It translates to CASSAWTGLNSPLHF.

This clonotype was observed many times. This chain joins TRBV20-1 and TRBJ1-6; possibly TRBD1 for D (6 bases). Germline-derived CDR1 and CDR2 are DFQATT and SNEGSKA (reference sequence). The length of the CDR3 is 15 residues. Trimming cost V 3 bases and J 8 bases, with 17 bases left between them. The CDR3 protein is CSARQQGRLDSPLHF. DNA for the CDR3: TGCAGTGCTAGGCAACAGGGCCGCCTTGATTCACCCCTCCACTTT.

Many counts were recorded for this clonotype. The V and J genes are TRBV20-1 and TRBJ2-7; 8 bases agree with TRBD1. CDR1 is DFQATT, CDR2 SNEGSKA, per germline (reference sequence). The CDR3 consists of 11 residues. Trimming took 5 bases from V and 6 from J; bases not matched to a gene: 3. The CDR3 DNA follows: TGCAGTGCTCCGGACAGGGTCGAGCAGTACTTC. Its translation is CSAPDRVEQYF.

This clonotype was picked up many times. The chain uses TRBV7-9 and TRBJ2-7, with TRBD2 matching 12 bases. The germline CDR1 and CDR2 sequences are SEHNR and FQNEAQ (reference sequence). V was clipped by 5 bases and J by 6 bases; unmatched bases: 2. This CDR3 region has 13 residues. CDR3 sequence (DNA): TGTGCCAGCAGCAGGGGACTAGCGGGCGAGCAGTACTTC. Translating it yields CASSRGLAGEQYF. The full variable domain, rest sourced from reference TRBV7-9 and TRBJ2-7, is DTGVSQNPRHKITKRGQNVTFRCDPISEHNRLYWYRQTLGQGPEFLTYFQNEAQLEKSRLLSDRFSAERPKGSFSTLEIQRTEQGDSAMYLCASSRGLAGEQYFGPGTRLTVT.

In this sample, this clonotype turned up many times. The J gene is TRBJ2-1, the V gene TRBV6-1; 9 bases map to TRBD2. V was pared by 1 base and J by 12 bases, with 10 bases of the junction left unmatched. This CDR3 is built from 15 residues. The V gene's germline CDR1 is MNHNS and CDR2 SASEGT. CDR3 sequence: CASSEEVAGARGQFF. The CDR3 DNA is TGTGCCAGCAGTGAAGAGGTAGCGGGGGCTCGTGGGCAGTTCTTC.